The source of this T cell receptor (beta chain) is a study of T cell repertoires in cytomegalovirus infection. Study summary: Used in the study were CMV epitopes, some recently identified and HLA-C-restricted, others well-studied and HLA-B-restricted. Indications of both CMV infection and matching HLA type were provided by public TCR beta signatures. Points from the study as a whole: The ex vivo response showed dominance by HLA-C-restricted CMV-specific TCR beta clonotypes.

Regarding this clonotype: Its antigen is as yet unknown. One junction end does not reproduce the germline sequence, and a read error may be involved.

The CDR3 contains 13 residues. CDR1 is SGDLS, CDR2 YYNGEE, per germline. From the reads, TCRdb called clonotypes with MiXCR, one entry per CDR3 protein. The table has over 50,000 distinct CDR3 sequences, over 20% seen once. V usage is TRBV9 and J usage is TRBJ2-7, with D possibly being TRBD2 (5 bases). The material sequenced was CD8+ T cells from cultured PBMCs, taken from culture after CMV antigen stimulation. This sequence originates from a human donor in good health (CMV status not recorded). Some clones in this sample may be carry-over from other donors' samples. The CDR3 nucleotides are TGTACCAGCAGCGGAAAAACCTCCTACGAGCAGTACTTC. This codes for CTSSGKTSYEQYF.